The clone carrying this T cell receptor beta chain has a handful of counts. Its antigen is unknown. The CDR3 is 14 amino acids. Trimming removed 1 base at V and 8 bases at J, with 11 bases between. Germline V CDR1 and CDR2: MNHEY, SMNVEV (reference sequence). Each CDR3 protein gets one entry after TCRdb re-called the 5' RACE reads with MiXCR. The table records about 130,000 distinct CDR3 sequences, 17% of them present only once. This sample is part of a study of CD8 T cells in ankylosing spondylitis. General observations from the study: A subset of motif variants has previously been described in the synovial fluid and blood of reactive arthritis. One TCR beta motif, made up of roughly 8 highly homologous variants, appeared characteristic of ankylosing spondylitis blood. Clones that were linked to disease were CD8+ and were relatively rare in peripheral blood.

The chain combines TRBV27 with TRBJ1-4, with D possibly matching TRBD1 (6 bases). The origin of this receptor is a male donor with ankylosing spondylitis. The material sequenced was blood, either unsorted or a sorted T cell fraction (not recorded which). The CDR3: CASSLWGRREKLFF. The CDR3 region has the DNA TGTGCCAGCAGTTTATGGGGGCGTCGCGAAAAACTGTTTTTT.